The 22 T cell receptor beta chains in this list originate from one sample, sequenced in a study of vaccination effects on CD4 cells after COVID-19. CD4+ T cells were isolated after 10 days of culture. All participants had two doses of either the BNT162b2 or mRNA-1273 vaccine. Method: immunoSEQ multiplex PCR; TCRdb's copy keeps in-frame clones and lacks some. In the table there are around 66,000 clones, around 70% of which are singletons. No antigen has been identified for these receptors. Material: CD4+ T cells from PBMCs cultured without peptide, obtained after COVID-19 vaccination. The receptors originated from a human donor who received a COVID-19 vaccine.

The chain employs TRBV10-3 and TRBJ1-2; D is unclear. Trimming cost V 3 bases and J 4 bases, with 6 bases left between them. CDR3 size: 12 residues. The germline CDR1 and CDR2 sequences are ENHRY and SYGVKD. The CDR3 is CAISDTRYGYTF. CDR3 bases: TGTGCCATCAGTGACACCCGCTATGGCTACACCTTC.

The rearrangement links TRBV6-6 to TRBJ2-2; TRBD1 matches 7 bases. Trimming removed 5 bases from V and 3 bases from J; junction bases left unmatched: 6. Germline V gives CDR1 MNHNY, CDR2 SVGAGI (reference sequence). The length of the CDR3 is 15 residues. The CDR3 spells CASSHRGSDTGELFF. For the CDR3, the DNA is TGTGCCAGCAGTCACAGGGGCTCGGACACCGGGGAGCTGTTTTTT.

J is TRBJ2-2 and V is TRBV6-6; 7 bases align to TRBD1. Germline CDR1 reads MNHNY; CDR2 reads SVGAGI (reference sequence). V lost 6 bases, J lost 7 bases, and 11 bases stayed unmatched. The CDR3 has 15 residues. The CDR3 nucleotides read TGTGCCAGCAGCTCTACGACAGGGTCCGGCGGGGAGCTGTTTTTT. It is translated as CASSSTTGSGGELFF.

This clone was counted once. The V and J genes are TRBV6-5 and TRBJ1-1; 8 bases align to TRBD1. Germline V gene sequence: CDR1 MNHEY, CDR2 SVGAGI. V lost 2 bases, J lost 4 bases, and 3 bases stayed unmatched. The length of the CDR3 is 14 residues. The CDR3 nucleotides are TGTGCCAGCAGTTACCTTACAGGGGGCACTGAAGCTTTCTTT. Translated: CASSYLTGGTEAFF.

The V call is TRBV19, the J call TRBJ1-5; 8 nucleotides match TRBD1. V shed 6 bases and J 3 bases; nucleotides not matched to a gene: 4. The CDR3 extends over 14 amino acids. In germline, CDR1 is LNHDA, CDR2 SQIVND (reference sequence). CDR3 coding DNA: TGTGCCAGTAGCCGGACAGGGAACAATCAGCCCCAGCATTTT. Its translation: CASSRTGNNQPQHF.

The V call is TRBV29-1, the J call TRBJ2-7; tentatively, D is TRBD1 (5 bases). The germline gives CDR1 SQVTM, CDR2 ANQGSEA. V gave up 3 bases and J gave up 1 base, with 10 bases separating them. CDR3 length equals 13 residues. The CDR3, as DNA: TGCAGCGTTGACAGGGTAGGGTCCTACGAGCAGTACGTC. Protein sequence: CSVDRVGSYEQYV.

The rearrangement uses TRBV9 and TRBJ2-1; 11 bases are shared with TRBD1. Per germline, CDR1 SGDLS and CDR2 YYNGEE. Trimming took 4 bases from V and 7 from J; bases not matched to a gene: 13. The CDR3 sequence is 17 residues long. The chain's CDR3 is CASSKKFRDRGGNEQFF. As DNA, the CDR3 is TGTGCCAGCAGCAAGAAGTTCCGGGACAGGGGGGGGAATGAGCAGTTCTTC.

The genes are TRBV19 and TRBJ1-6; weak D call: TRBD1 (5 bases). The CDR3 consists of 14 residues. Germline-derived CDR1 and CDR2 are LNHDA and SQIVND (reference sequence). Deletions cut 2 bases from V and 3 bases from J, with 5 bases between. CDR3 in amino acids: CASSIQGYNSPLHF. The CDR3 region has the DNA TGTGCCAGTAGTATACAGGGCTATAATTCACCCCTCCACTTT.

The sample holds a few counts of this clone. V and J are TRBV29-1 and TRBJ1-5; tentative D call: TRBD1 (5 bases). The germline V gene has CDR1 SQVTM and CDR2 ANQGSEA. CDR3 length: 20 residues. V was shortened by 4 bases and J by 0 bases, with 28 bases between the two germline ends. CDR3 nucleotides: TGCAGCGTTGTACCCTGCGTAGGGATAGACAGACAATATAGCAATCAGCCCCAGCATTTT. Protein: CSVVPCVGIDRQYSNQPQHF.

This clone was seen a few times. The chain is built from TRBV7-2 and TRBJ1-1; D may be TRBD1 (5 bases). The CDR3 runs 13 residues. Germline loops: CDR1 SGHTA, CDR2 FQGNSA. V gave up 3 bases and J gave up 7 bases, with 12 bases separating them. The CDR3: CASSFFGHLEAFF. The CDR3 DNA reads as TGTGCCAGCAGCTTCTTTGGACATCTTGAAGCTTTCTTT.

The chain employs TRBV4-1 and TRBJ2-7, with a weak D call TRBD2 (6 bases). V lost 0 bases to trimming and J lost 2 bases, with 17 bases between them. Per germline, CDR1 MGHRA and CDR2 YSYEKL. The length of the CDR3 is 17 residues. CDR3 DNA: TGCGCCAGCAGCCAAGAGATAGATGTTTGGGGGGCCTACGAGCAGTACGTC. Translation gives CASSQEIDVWGAYEQYV.

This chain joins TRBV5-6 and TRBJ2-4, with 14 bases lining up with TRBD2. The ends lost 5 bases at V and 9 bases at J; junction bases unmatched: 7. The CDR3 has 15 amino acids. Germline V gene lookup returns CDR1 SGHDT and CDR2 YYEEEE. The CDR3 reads CASSSGLAGVGIQYF. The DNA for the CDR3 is TGTGCCAGCAGTTCGGGACTAGCGGGGGTTGGCATTCAGTACTTC.

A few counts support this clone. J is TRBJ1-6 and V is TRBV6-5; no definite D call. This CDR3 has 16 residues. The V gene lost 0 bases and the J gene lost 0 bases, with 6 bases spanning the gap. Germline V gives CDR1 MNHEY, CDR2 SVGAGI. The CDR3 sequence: CASSYSRSSYNSPLHF. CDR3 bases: TGTGCCAGCAGTTACTCGAGGAGCTCCTATAATTCACCCCTCCACTTT.

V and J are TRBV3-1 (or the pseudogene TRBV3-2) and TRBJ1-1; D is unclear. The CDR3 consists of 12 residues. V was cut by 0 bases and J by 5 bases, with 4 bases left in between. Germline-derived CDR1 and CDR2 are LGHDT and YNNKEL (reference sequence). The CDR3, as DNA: TGTGCCAGCAGCCAAGACGTGACTGAAGCTTTCTTT. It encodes CASSQDVTEAFF.

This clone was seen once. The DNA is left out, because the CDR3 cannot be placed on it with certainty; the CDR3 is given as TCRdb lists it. CDR3 sequence reads: CASRHRQALYQPQHF. The chain couples TRBV6-5 to TRBJ1-5; whether TRBD1, the table's D call, matches the DNA was not checked. The V gene's germline CDR1 is MNHEY and CDR2 SVGAGI. 15 amino acids form the CDR3, both terminal residues included.

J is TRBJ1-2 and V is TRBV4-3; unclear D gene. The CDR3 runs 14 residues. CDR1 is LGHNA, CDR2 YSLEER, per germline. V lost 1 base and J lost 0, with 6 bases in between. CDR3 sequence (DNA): TGCGCCAGCAGCCAAGTCCGGACTAACTATGGCTACACCTTC. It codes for CASSQVRTNYGYTF.

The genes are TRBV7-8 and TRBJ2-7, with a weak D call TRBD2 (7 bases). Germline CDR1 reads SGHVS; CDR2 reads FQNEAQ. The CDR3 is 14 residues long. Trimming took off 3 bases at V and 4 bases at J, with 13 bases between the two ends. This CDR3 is CASSFAGAKYEQYV. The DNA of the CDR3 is TGTGCCAGCAGCTTCGCGGGGGCGAAGTACGAGCAGTACGTC.

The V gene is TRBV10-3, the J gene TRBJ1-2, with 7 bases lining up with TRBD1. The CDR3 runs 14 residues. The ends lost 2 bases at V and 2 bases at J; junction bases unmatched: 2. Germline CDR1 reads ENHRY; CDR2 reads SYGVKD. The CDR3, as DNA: TGTGCCATCAGTGAGCCGGGACAGAACTATGGCTACACCTTC. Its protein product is CAISEPGQNYGYTF.

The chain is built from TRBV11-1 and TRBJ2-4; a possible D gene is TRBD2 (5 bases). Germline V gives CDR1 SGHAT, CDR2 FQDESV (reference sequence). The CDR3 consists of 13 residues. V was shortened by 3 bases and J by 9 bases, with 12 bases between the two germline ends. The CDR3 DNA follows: TGTGCCAGCAGCTTGTACAAGGAGGCCATTCAGTACTTC. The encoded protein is CASSLYKEAIQYF.

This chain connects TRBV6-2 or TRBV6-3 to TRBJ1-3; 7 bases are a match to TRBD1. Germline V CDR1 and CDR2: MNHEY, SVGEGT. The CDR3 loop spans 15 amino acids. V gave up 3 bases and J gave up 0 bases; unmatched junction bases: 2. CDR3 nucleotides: TGTGCCAGCAGTTATGGGGACAGCTCTGGAAACACCATATATTTT. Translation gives CASSYGDSSGNTIYF.

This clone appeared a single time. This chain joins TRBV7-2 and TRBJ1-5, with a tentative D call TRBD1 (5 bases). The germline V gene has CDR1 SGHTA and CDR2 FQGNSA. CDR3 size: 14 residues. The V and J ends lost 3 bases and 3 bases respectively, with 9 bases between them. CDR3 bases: TGTGCCAGCAGCTTCGGGGGAGCCAATCAGCCCCAGCATTTT. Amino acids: CASSFGGANQPQHF.

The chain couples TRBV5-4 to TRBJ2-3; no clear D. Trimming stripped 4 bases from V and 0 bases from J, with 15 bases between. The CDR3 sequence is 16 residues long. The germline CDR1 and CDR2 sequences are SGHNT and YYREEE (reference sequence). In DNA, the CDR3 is TGTGCCAGCAGCCTAAGAGTACAACACAGCACAGATACGCAGTATTTT. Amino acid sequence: CASSLRVQHSTDTQYF.